These T cell receptor beta chains were read from a single sample in a study of cytomegalovirus exposure and HLA in healthy donors. Sequencing was performed with immunoSEQ multiplex PCR; in TCRdb, only in-frame clones are kept and a portion is missing. Among 180,000 or so clones listed, over 60% were seen once. Sequencing was carried out using PBMCs. These receptors originate from a man aged 18 to 29 in good health and CMV-seronegative. Both conserved end residues are part of each CDR3. The size field is filled for only some rows; it gives once, few, many or a size class.

V	size	length	J	CDR3
TRBV18	-	15	TRBJ1-4	CASSPGSSRNEKLFF
TRBV29-1	-	14	TRBJ2-7	CSVEVTGSPYEQYF
TRBV6-6	-	16	TRBJ2-2	CASSNPGTGGTGELFF
TRBV5-1	once	14	-	CASSSPGINYEQYF
TRBV27	-	13	TRBJ2-3	CASSLPGLDTQYF
TRBV2	once	18	TRBJ1-5	CASSDTGTGGLGNQPQHF
TRBV5-1	few	13	TRBJ1-2	CASRRSFNYGYTF
TRBV28	-	13	TRBJ2-7	CASSFSNGYEQYF
TRBV5-4	few	11	TRBJ2-2	CASSSTGELFF
TRBV7-9	-	15	TRBJ1-4	CASSLDGGLGEKLFF
TRBV6-5	once	16	TRBJ2-3	CASSYGTSGGSDTQYF
TRBV28	once	15	TRBJ2-2	CASSSGQTNTGELFF
TRBV7-2	-	14	TRBJ2-3	CASSLGHGGNGQYF
TRBV25-1	-	15	TRBJ2-5	CASRWGGGDQETQYF
TRBV28	-	15	TRBJ1-2	CASSLTGVSGDGYTF
TRBV30	-	17	TRBJ2-6	CAWSLRTGAFGANVLTF
TRBV19	few	16	TRBJ2-1	CASSMGLASSYNEQFF
TRBV11-3	few	16	TRBJ1-1	CASSLSGRGMNTEAFF
TRBV19	-	14	TRBJ2-7	CASSQGQVGGEQYF
TRBV7-2	-	14	TRBJ2-5	CASSPGQTQETQYF
TRBV5-6	few	17	TRBJ2-2	CASSPEPGQGHTGELFF
TRBV19	once	14	TRBJ2-2	CASSPYIATGELFF
TRBV7-3	-	15	TRBJ2-3	CASSLTGGAADTQYF
TRBV6-5	-	13	TRBJ2-5	CASSYSGLAALYF
TRBV5-6	once	15	TRBJ2-7	CASSMTGSLSYEQCF
TRBV5-5	-	16	TRBJ1-5	CASSLEGGHGNQPQHF
TRBV29-1	-	13	TRBJ2-7	CSVDPRGLGEQYF
TRBV5-6	-	12	TRBJ1-1	CASSFLDRRAFF
TRBV29-1	-	12	TRBJ1-2	CSGRDRSYGYTF
TRBV6-5	-	15	TRBJ2-3	CASSGRGPRTDTQYF
TRBV18	-	18	TRBJ2-1	CASSPPYFGLAGHNEQFF
TRBV7-8	-	15	TRBJ1-1	CASSPAALRNTEAFF
TRBV2	-	17	TRBJ2-2	CASSRGLAGGNTGELFF
TRBV29-1	once	14	TRBJ2-1	CSQSSGSIYNEQFF
TRBV5-8	few	15	TRBJ2-7	CASRPRLEKSSEQYF
TRBV7-6	-	18	TRBJ2-6	CASSPRTGEYSGANVLTF
TRBV10-3	-	15	TRBJ1-3	CAISEPGTGGNTIYF
TRBV12-5	-	15	TRBJ1-5	CASGLVQRGREPQHF
TRBV6-1	-	14	TRBJ2-2	CASIKDRNTGELFF
TRBV6-5	-	13	TRBJ2-3	CAINRDSTDTQYF
TRBV2	once	15	TRBJ2-7	CASREGTGEAYEQYF